This T cell receptor (beta chain) was observed in a study of PD-1 blockade in classical Hodgkin lymphoma. Each patient experienced a relapse that followed autologous stem cell transplantation, and brentuximab vedotin exposure varied. This CDR3 is 12 amino acids long. The V segment lost 8 bases and the J segment 4 bases; nucleotides outside the gene matches: 4. Germline V gene lookup returns CDR1 MDHEN and CDR2 SYDVKM. Sequencing was performed with immunoSEQ multiplex PCR; in TCRdb, only in-frame clones are kept and a portion is missing. This table holds 20,000 to 30,000 clones, more than 60% found once.

The sample here was peripheral blood mononuclear cells (PBMCs), taken before the second cycle of nivolumab. The chain carries TRBV28 and TRBJ2-7; 8 bases are shared with TRBD1. This receptor was obtained from a human donor with classical Hodgkin lymphoma. CDR3 in amino acids: CASLRTGYEQYF. In DNA form, the CDR3 reads TGTGCCAGCCTCAGGACAGGGTACGAGCAGTACTTC. Combining the CDR3 with reference TRBV28 and TRBJ2-7 gives the whole variable domain DVKVTQSSRYLVKRTGEKVFLECVQDMDHENMFWYRQDPGLGLRLIYFSYDVKMKEKGDIPEGYSVSREKKERFSLILESASTNQTSMYLCASLRTGYEQYFGPGTRLTVT.